This record covers a single T cell receptor (beta chain). The antigen it binds to is not known. No base-level quality is on record; no much larger clone is a single base apart. The data are from a study of blood T cell repertoires in COVID-19 (dated by TCRdb to 2019 to 2021). Describing the broader study: Collaborator samples came from the United States, Italy and Spain and covered acute and convalescent phases of COVID-19. The prospective study material was composed of cDNA or gDNA derived from T cells, B-cell-depleted T cells, or PBMCs. The dataset comprised deeply sampled blood TCRbeta repertoires from subjects exposed to, actively infected with, or recovered from COVID-19. A freely available public database, intended as a resource for researchers studying the immune response to SARS-CoV-2, is where the repertoires were released. The samples were drawn from two sources: the first 160 participants of the ongoing ImmuneRACE study, and 1,000 to 1,500 subjects contributed by 6 global collaborators. Sample metadata almost always included a de-identified subject ID, COVID-19 status, age in years and sex. Where available, HLA class I and class II types were taken from metadata supplied by the sample provider and were not determined by assay-based typing. The investigation overall reported the following: The quantity of clinical and demographic metadata differed by source and by participant and was supplied without curation.

The immunoSEQ Assay, a bias-controlled multiplex PCR, was used to amplify TCRbeta CDR3 regions from genomic DNA. As for the original processing: The number of nucleated cells in each sample was estimated by amplification of reference gene primers within the assay. Sequence reads were collapsed and filtered to measure the absolute abundance of every unique TCRbeta CDR3 rearrangement. For each sample, productive Simpson clonality was calculated as the square root of Simpson's diversity index across productive rearrangements. Held by TCRdb, this immuneACCESS table contains in-frame sequences only and omits some clones. Under half of the omission traces to an unresolved V gene where checked; the cause of the rest is unknown. V and J calls and clone size are those listed in that table; D and trimming were worked out from the DNA. The sample yields roughly 66,000 clones; around 93% were counted once. In total, the top ten clones hold around 6.7% of the sample.

Collaborating institutions collected whole blood in K2EDTA tubes following their own protocols. For TCRbeta analysis, collaborator samples were shipped as frozen whole blood, as isolated PBMCs, or as DNA extracted from either sample type. The sample consisted of peripheral blood. The sequence was obtained from a human donor in a cohort sampled during active COVID-19.

The sequenced DNA: TGTGCCAGCAGTTTACTAGCGGGAGAGGTATACACCGGGGAGCTGTTTTTT. Its coded protein is CASSLLAGEVYTGELFF. The receptor chain draws on TRBV28 and TRBJ2-2, and TRBD2 aligns with 10 junction nucleotides. The germline V end is reduced by 2 bases and the J end by 3 bases; junction bases left unmatched: 6. There are 17 amino acids in the CDR3, from cysteine to phenylalanine inclusive. Just CDR3 DNA is preserved here, 51 bases in frame from base 1. The germline V gene gives CDR1 as MDHEN and CDR2 as SYDVKM.